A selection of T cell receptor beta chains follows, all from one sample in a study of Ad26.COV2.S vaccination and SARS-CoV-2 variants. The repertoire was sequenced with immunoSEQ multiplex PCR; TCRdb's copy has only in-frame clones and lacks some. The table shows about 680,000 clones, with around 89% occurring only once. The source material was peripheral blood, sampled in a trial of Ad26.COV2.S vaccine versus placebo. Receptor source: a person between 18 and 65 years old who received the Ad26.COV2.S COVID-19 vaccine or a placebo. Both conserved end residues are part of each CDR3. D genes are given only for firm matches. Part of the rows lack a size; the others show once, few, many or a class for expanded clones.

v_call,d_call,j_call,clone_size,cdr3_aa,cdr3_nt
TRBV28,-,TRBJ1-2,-,CASRVSGNYGYTF,TGTGCCTCACGGGTATCGGGGAACTATGGCTACACCTTC
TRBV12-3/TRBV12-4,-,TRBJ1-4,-,CASSAVANEKLFF,TGTGCCAGCTCCGCGGTGGCAAATGAAAAACTGTTTTTT
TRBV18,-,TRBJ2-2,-,CASSPRTGELFF,TGTGCCAGCTCACCAAGGACCGGGGAGCTGTTTTTT
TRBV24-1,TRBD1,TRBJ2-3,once,CATSAAGTARTDTQYF,TGTGCCACCAGTGCCGCCGGGACAGCCCGCACAGATACGCAGTATTTT
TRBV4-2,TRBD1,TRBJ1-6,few,CASSQDPGQPYSPLHF,TGTGCCAGCAGCCAGGACCCGGGACAGCCTTATTCACCCCTCCACTTT
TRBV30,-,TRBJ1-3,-,CAWSVPRVASGNTIYF,TGTGCCTGGAGTGTTCCCAGGGTGGCCTCTGGAAACACCATATATTTT
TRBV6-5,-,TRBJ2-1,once,CASRGTYNEQFF,TGTGCCAGCAGGGGGACCTACAATGAGCAGTTCTTC
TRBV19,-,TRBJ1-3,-,CASSQGTGNTIYF,TGTGCCAGCTCTCAGGGGACTGGAAACACCATATATTTT
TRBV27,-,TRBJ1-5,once,CASSLVMHQPQHF,TGTGCCAGCAGTTTAGTCATGCATCAGCCCCAGCATTTT
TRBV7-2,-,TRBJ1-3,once,CASSLNPAFSGNTIYF,TGTGCCAGCAGCTTAAATCCCGCTTTCTCTGGAAACACCATATATTTT
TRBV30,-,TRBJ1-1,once,CAWSKYDGTQVWAFF,TGTGCCTGGAGTAAATACGACGGGACCCAGGTTTGGGCTTTCTTT
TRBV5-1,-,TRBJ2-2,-,CASSQGTVGGVANTGELFF,TGCGCCAGCAGCCAAGGGACGGTGGGAGGTGTTGCGAACACCGGGGAGCTGTTTTTT
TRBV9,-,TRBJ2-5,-,CASSPDPVQETQYF,TGTGCCAGCAGCCCCGACCCAGTACAAGAGACCCAGTACTTC
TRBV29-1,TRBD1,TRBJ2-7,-,CSVVAGQVESVHEQYF,TGCAGCGTTGTGGCGGGACAGGTAGAATCCGTCCACGAGCAGTACTTC
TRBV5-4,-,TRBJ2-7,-,CASSSGPETYEQYF,TGTGCCAGCAGCTCGGGCCCTGAGACCTACGAGCAGTACTTC
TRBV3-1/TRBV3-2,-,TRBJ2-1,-,CASSQAGLAPQFF,TGTGCCAGCAGCCAAGCCGGGCTAGCGCCGCAGTTCTTC
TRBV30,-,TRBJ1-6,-,CAWSVGSDFYNSPLHF,TGTGCCTGGAGTGTAGGCTCAGACTTCTATAATTCACCCCTCCACTTT
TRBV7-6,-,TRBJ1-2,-,CASSLLGADYGYTF,TGTGCCAGCAGCCTATTAGGGGCGGACTATGGCTACACCTTC
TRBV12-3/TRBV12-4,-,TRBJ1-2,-,CASSVGGSYGYTF,TGTGCCAGCAGTGTCGGGGGCTCCTATGGCTACACCTTC
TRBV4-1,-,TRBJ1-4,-,CASSLDQWGVPGSGKLFF,TGCGCCAGCAGCCTTGATCAGTGGGGGGTTCCCGGGAGTGGAAAACTGTTTTTT
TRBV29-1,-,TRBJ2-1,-,CSAKARIDEQFF,TGCAGCGCCAAGGCTAGAATCGATGAGCAGTTCTTC
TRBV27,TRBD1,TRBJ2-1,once,CASTKFGTGGAGLAPYNEQFF,TGTGCCAGCACCAAATTCGGGACAGGGGGCGCCGGACTAGCCCCCTACAATGAGCAGTTCTTC
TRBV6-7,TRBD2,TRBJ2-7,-,CASSPIVTSCYEQYF,TGTGCCAGCAGTCCGATCGTGACTAGCTGTTACGAGCAGTACTTC
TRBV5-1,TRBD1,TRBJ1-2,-,CASSWDRGTIYGYTF,TGCGCCAGCAGCTGGGACAGGGGAACCATCTATGGCTACACCTTC
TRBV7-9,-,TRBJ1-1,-,CASSLELGYRPEAFF,TGTGCCAGCAGCTTAGAGCTCGGTTACCGCCCTGAAGCTTTCTTT
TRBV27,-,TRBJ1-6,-,CASSTGRSYNSPLHF,TGTGCCAGCAGTACTGGACGGTCCTATAATTCACCCCTCCACTTT
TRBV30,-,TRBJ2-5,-,CAWSAWETQYF,TGTGCCTGGAGTGCATGGGAGACCCAGTACTTC
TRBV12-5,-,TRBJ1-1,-,CASGLRDTEAFF,TGTGCTAGTGGTTTGAGGGACACTGAAGCTTTCTTT
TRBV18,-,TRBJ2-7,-,CASSPETDTYEQYF,TGTGCCAGCTCACCCGAGACTGATACCTACGAGCAGTACTTC
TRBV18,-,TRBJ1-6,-,CASSPVGWGSNSPLHF,TGTGCCAGCTCACCCGTCGGTTGGGGGAGTAATTCACCCCTCCACTTT
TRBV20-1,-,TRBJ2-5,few,CSASPIGRLDQETQYF,TGCAGTGCTAGTCCGATAGGGCGGCTCGACCAAGAGACCCAGTACTTC
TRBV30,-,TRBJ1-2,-,CAWRIRDVYGYTF,TGTGCCTGGAGAATCCGGGACGTATATGGCTACACCTTC
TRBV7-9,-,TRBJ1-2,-,CASSLAGPQGEGYTF,TGTGCCAGCAGCTTAGCGGGCCCACAGGGCGAGGGCTACACCTTC
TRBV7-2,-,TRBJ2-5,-,CASSLSREETQYF,TGTGCCAGCAGCTTATCCCGAGAAGAGACCCAGTACTTC
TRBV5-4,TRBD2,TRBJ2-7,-,CASSQLAGDYEQYF,TGTGCCAGCAGCCAGCTTGCGGGAGATTACGAGCAGTACTTC
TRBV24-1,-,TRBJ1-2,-,CATSDPREGYGYTF,TGTGCCACCAGTGACCCCAGGGAGGGCTATGGCTACACCTTC
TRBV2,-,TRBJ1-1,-,CASSDRLGRGTEAFF,TGTGCCAGCAGTGATAGATTGGGACGTGGGACTGAAGCTTTCTTT
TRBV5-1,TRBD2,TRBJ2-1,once,CASSVTAGAYNEQFF,TGCGCCAGCAGCGTCACAGCGGGAGCCTACAATGAGCAGTTCTTC
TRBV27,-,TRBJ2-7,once,CASSSGLSYEQYF,TGTGCCAGCAGTTCGGGCCTCTCCTACGAGCAGTACTTC
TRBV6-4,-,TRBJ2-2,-,CASSPVGDTGELFF,TGTGCCAGCAGTCCCGTCGGGGACACCGGGGAGCTGTTTTTT
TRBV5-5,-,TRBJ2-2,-,CASSLTGLPGELFF,TGTGCCAGCAGCTTAACAGGGCTCCCCGGGGAGCTGTTTTTT
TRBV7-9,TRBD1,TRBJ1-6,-,CASTTPGQDNSPLHF,TGTGCCAGCACCACTCCTGGACAGGATAATTCACCCCTCCACTTT
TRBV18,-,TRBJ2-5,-,CASSLSEGRRKTQYF,TGTGCCAGCTCACTCTCAGAAGGGCGCAGGAAGACCCAGTACTTC
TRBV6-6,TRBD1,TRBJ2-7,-,CASSYGTGNSYEQYF,TGTGCCAGCAGTTACGGGACAGGAAACTCCTACGAGCAGTACTTC
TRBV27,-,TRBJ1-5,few,CASSLKEPQHF,TGTGCCAGCAGTTTAAAGGAGCCCCAGCATTTT
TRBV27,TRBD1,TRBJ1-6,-,CASSVYGTANSPLHF,TGTGCCAGCAGTGTCTACGGGACAGCTAATTCACCCCTCCACTTT